These T cell receptor beta chains were read from a single sample in a study of blood T cell repertoires in COVID-19. Profiled with immunoSEQ multiplex PCR; TCRdb holds only in-frame clones, not every one. The data contain 150,000 or so clones, over 65% of them singletons. Sequencing was done on a sample of peripheral blood. The source of these receptors is a man aged 80 or over with acute or convalescent COVID-19. Each CDR3 is given with its conserved first and last residue. A D gene is named only where the DNA matches it firmly. The listing skips clone size in some rows; elsewhere it reads once, few, many or a size class.

>TRBJ2-5|TRBV2|NA|TRBD2
TGTGCCAGCAATTTCCTCAGCGGGGAAGAGACCCAGTACTTC
CASNFLSGEETQYF
>TRBJ2-4|TRBV10-3|NA|NA
TGTGCCATCAGTGAGTCTAGCCGTGGGAACATTCAGTACTTC
CAISESSRGNIQYF
>TRBJ1-2|TRBV6-6|NA|TRBD1
TGTGCCAGCAGTTACCGGGACAGGGACCCCAGGGGCTACACCTTC
CASSYRDRDPRGYTF
>TRBJ1-2|TRBV7-2|NA|NA
TGTGCCAGCAGCTTAGGGGGGGACTACACCTTC
CASSLGGDYTF
>TRBJ1-3|TRBV7-8|NA|NA
TGTGCCAGCAGCTTAGTATCGGTGAACTCTGGAAACACCATATATTTT
CASSLVSVNSGNTIYF
>TRBJ2-2|TRBV7-8|many|NA
TGTGCCAGCTTTGATACTGGTTACGGGGAGCTGTTTTTT
CASFDTGYGELFF
>TRBJ2-7|TRBV14|once|TRBD2
TGTGCCAGCAGCCTAGCGGGGGGGCCGTACGAGCAGTACTTC
CASSLAGGPYEQYF
>TRBJ2-1|TRBV12-3/TRBV12-4|NA|TRBD2
TGTGCCACTCAGCGGGGGGGGCGGGTTGAGCAGTTCTTC
CATQRGGRVEQFF
>TRBJ1-2|TRBV30|NA|NA
TGTGCCTGGAGTTCTTTATCAGGAGGCGGCTACACCTTC
CAWSSLSGGGYTF
>TRBJ1-6|TRBV5-1|NA|TRBD1
TGCGCCAGCAGCCCGGAGGACAGGGTACTTGCTTCACCCCTCCACTTT
CASSPEDRVLASPLHF
>TRBJ2-1|TRBV27|once|NA
TGTGCCAGCAGTTTCCTTCCCTTCGACAGCTACAATGAGCAGTTCTTC
CASSFLPFDSYNEQFF
>TRBJ1-5|TRBV6-5|NA|NA
TGTGCCAGCAGTAATAGTAATCAGCCCCAGCATTTT
CASSNSNQPQHF
>TRBJ2-7|TRBV29-1|few|NA
TGCAGCGTTGTCTTCCCGGGTAACGAGCAGTACTTC
CSVVFPGNEQYF
>TRBJ1-1|TRBV19|few|TRBD1
TGTGCCAGTACCGTGCCAGGGGGATTCGGGGCCACTGAAGCTTTCTTT
CASTVPGGFGATEAFF
>TRBJ2-1|TRBV18|once|TRBD1
TGTGCCAGCTCAGATGACAGGGTGGTGAATAATGAGCAGTTCTTC
CASSDDRVVNNEQFF
>TRBJ2-2|TRBV11-1|NA|NA
TGTGCCAGCAGCCTGGGGCTTTCGAACACCGGGGAGCTGTTTTTT
CASSLGLSNTGELFF
>TRBJ2-2|TRBV14|few|NA
TGTGCCAGCAGCAATCCCCGTTCCCTCGGGTTCTTCGGGGAGCTGTTTTTT
CASSNPRSLGFFGELFF
>TRBJ2-1|TRBV5-1|few|TRBD2
TGCGCCAGCAGCCCTAGCGCGGGGGATGAGCAGTTCTTC
CASSPSAGDEQFF
>TRBJ1-5|TRBV5-5|NA|NA
TGTGCCAGCAGCTCCACCCCCGGGGAGCCCCAGCATTTT
CASSSTPGEPQHF
>TRBJ1-2|TRBV12-3/TRBV12-4|NA|TRBD1
TGTGCCAGCAGTGGACAGGGTTATGGCTACACCTTC
CASSGQGYGYTF
>TRBJ2-2|TRBV15|NA|NA
TGTGCCACCAGCTCAGGGTGGTCCACCGGGGAGCTGTTTTTT
CATSSGWSTGELFF
>TRBJ1-2|TRBV12-3/TRBV12-4|NA|TRBD1
TGTGCCAGCAGTCCAGGACAGGGAGGGGGCTACACCTTC
CASSPGQGGGYTF
>TRBJ1-2|TRBV5-1|NA|TRBD1
TGCGCCAGCAGTTGGACAGGGGACGTTGGCTACACCTTC
CASSWTGDVGYTF
>TRBJ2-6|TRBV7-6|NA|NA
TGTGCCAGCAGCTTAGCGCCAGGGACTGGGGCCAACGTCCTGACTTTC
CASSLAPGTGANVLTF
>TRBJ1-1|TRBV24-1|once|TRBD1
TGTGCCACCTCACCAGGGACAGGGTCCACTGAAGCTTTCTTT
CATSPGTGSTEAFF
>TRBJ2-1|TRBV6-2/TRBV6-3|once|TRBD1
TGTGCCAGCAGTTACCCGGACAGGGGTACGATCGGGGGCTCCTACAATGAGCAGTTCTTC
CASSYPDRGTIGGSYNEQFF
>TRBJ2-1|TRBV5-1|few|NA
TGCGCCAGCAGCTTTCCCTCCGGCAATGAGCAGTTCTTC
CASSFPSGNEQFF
>TRBJ1-6|TRBV19|few|NA
TGTGCCAGTAGTAGGACAGTTGGGACCCTCCACTTT
CASSRTVGTLHF
>TRBJ2-1|TRBV11-2|medium-sized|TRBD1
TGTGCCAGCAGCTCCGTTCGGGACAGGGTCTACAATGAGCAGTTCTTC
CASSSVRDRVYNEQFF
>TRBJ1-2|TRBV4-1|few|NA
TGCGCCAGCAGCCAAGAGGGGGCCAGATATGGCTACACCTTC
CASSQEGARYGYTF
>TRBJ1-2|TRBV6-5|NA|NA
TGTGCCAGCGTTGGTGGGCCGCTTGGCTATGGCTACACCTTC
CASVGGPLGYGYTF
>TRBJ1-5|TRBV19|NA|TRBD1
TGTGCCAGTAGTATTCTTTGGGCGGGACAGTCCGGTCAGCCCCAGCATTTT
CASSILWAGQSGQPQHF
>TRBJ2-1|TRBV5-1|NA|NA
TGCGCCAGCAGCTTGGTGCCTAGCGACAGTGAGCAGTTCTTC
CASSLVPSDSEQFF
>TRBJ1-1|TRBV7-9|NA|NA
TGTGCCAGCAGCTCCGGGACATCAGGTGAAGCTTTCTTT
CASSSGTSGEAFF
>TRBJ1-2|TRBV29-1|NA|TRBD1
TGCAGCGACCTTTCCGGGACAGGGAGTAATGGCTACACCTTC
CSDLSGTGSNGYTF
>TRBJ2-3|TRBV4-2|NA|NA
TGTGCCAGCAGCCAAGATCAGAGCACAGATACGCAGTATTTT
CASSQDQSTDTQYF
>TRBJ1-2|TRBV6-1|NA|TRBD1
TGTGCCAGCACTGGGGACAGGGGTTTTTTCTATGGCTACACCTTC
CASTGDRGFFYGYTF
>TRBJ2-1|TRBV20-1|NA|TRBD2
TGCAGTGCTAGTTGGGGGGGGAACTCCTACAATGAGCAGTTCTTC
CSASWGGNSYNEQFF
>TRBJ2-5|TRBV19|NA|TRBD1
TGTGCCAGCACCCCTAGGTCAGGGGGCTTTGAGACCCAGTACTTC
CASTPRSGGFETQYF
>TRBJ1-5|TRBV18|NA|TRBD1
TGTGCCAGCTCACCACCGACCACAGGGGGGACTCAGCCCCAGCATTTT
CASSPPTTGGTQPQHF
>TRBJ2-5|TRBV5-1|NA|TRBD1
TGCGCCAGCAGCCGCGGACAGGGCCAAGAGACCCAGTACTTC
CASSRGQGQETQYF
>TRBJ2-3|TRBV15|NA|TRBD1
TGTGCCACCAGCAACAGACAGGGGGCTCCAGATACGCAGTATTTT
CATSNRQGAPDTQYF
>TRBJ1-2|TRBV30|NA|NA
TGTGCCTGGAGTGTAGCGGGCGGTTATGGCTACACCTTC
CAWSVAGGYGYTF
>TRBJ1-1|TRBV10-2|NA|NA
TGCGCCAGCACACACCAGGTGGGGAACACTGAAGCTTTCTTT
CASTHQVGNTEAFF